Presented here are 6 T cell receptor beta chains from one specimen sequenced in a study of beta chain features in type 1 diabetes. Overall study results and limits: Significant though moderate, a shortening of TCRB CDR3s appeared in all four CD4+ subsets of Type 1 diabetes patients.

The antigens of these receptors remain unknown. TCRB transcripts that were expressed got sequenced, as all of the isolated RNA had been reverse transcribed. Method: immunoSEQ multiplex PCR; TCRdb's copy keeps in-frame clones and lacks some. Of around 160,000 clones in the sample, roughly 9% were seen once. Material for sequencing was central memory CD4+ T cells from blood. The receptors derive from a woman aged 25 to 39 with type 1 diabetes.

A few counts support this clone. The rearrangement uses TRBV4-1 and TRBJ1-5; D perhaps matches TRBD1 (6 bases). Trimming stripped 4 bases from V and 1 base from J, with 11 bases between. The CDR3 length is 15 residues. The germline CDR1 and CDR2 sequences are MGHRA and YSYEKL. The CDR3 protein is CASSRRGQSNQPQHF. CDR3 DNA sequence: TGCGCCAGCAGCCGACGTGGACAGAGCAATCAGCCCCAGCATTTT.

The V gene is TRBV28, the J gene TRBJ1-2; the D is unclear. This CDR3 contains 12 residues. CDR1 is MDHEN, CDR2 SYDVKM, per germline. The V end lost 7 bases, the J end lost 5 bases, and 11 bases lay between the germline ends. As DNA, the CDR3 is TGTGCCAGCATCGAAGGAGAGTATGGCTACACCTTC. This encodes CASIEGEYGYTF.

V usage is TRBV7-6 and J usage is TRBJ2-1; TRBD2 matches at 8 bases. The CDR3 loop spans 17 amino acids. J gave up 7 bases and V 1 base, and 12 bases lay outside the gene matches. Germline loops: CDR1 SGHVS, CDR2 FNYEAQ. Here the CDR3 reads CASSLGYYGRVRNEQFF. DNA for the CDR3: TGTGCCAGCAGCTTAGGATATTACGGGAGGGTCCGTAATGAGCAGTTCTTC.

This chain's CDR3 is CASSLGGIDQETQYF. The DNA for the CDR3 is TGCGCCAGCAGCTTAGGAGGGATTGACCAAGAGACCCAGTACTTC. The chain employs TRBV5-1 and TRBJ2-5; perhaps TRBD2 as D (6 bases). This CDR3 is 15 amino acids long. CDR1 SGHRS and CDR2 YFSETQ come from the germline V gene. V dropped 2 bases and J dropped 0 bases, with 11 bases sitting between them.

The chain uses TRBV4-1 and TRBJ2-1; TRBD1 is a possible D gene (6 bases). CDR1 MGHRA and CDR2 YSYEKL come from the germline V gene. The CDR3 is 16 amino acids. Trimming pared 4 bases from V and 5 bases from J, leaving 18 bases between. The chain's CDR3 is CASSPPLAGQHNEQFF. CDR3 in DNA: TGCGCCAGCAGCCCCCCTCTCGCTGGACAGCACAATGAGCAGTTCTTC.

In its sample, this clone was seen a few times. The chain employs TRBV2 and TRBJ1-2; 7 bases fit TRBD1. J gave up 4 bases and V 6 bases, and 8 bases lay outside the gene matches. Germline lookup yields CDR1 SNHLY and CDR2 FYNNEI. The CDR3 spans 14 residues. CDR3 protein: CASRRGRDSYGYTF. The CDR3 DNA sequence: TGTGCCAGCAGACGGGGGCGGGACAGCTATGGCTACACCTTC.